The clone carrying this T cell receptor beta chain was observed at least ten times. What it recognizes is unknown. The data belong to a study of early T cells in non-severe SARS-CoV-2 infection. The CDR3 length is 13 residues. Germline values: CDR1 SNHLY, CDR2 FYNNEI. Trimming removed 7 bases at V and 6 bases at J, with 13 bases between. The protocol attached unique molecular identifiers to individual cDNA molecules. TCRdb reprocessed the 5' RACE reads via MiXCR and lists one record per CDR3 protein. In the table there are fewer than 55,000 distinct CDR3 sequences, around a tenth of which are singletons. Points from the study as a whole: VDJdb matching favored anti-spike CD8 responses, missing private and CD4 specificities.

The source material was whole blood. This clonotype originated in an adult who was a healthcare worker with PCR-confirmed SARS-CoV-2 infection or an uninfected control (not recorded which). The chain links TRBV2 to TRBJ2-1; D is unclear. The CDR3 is CASNLSWGNEQFF. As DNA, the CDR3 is TGTGCCAGCAATCTGAGTTGGGGCAATGAGCAGTTCTTC.